The clone carrying this T cell receptor (beta chain) was recorded a few times. Its specificity is unknown. The sample is drawn from a study of blood T cells in healthy people across ages. Every donor provided roughly 10 milliliters of peripheral blood. Through a sample-barcoded 5' primer and a J-beta primer mix, a second PCR was run for 7 to 11 cycles. Tags on each cDNA molecule came from a template-switch adaptor with 12 random nucleotides. TCRdb recomputed calls from the 5' RACE reads with MiXCR, one row per CDR3 protein. This table has some 1.5 million distinct CDR3 sequences, 28% appearing once. The CDR3 is made up of 15 amino acids. Germline CDR1 is SGHDN and CDR2 is FVKESK. The V segment lost 4 bases and the J segment 7 bases; nucleotides outside the gene matches: 7. The study's findings and limits: As age increased, TCR beta diversity per million T cells fell in a roughly linear fashion. Across samples, TCR beta diversity tracked strongly with naive T cell percentage.

Sequenced input: blood. This chain uses TRBV14 with TRBJ2-2; TRBD1 aligns across 9 bases. This TCR came from a woman in her 30s in good health. The CDR3 here is CASSLTGTGHGELFF. DNA of the CDR3: TGTGCCAGCAGCCTAACCGGGACAGGGCACGGGGAGCTGTTTTTT. The entire variable domain, with the rest obtained from reference TRBV14 and TRBJ2-2, is as follows: EAGVTQFPSHSVIEKGQTVTLRCDPISGHDNLYWYRRVMGKEIKFLLHFVKESKQDESGMPNNRFLAERTGGTYSTLKVQPAELEDSGVYFCASSLTGTGHGELFFGEGSRLTVL.